Each of the 8 T cell receptor beta chains below was sequenced from the same sample in a study of blood T cell repertoires in COVID-19. Some clones are missing from TCRdb's copy, which holds only in-frame ones; the method was immunoSEQ multiplex PCR. Of 200,000 to 250,000 clones in the sample, 88% were seen once. Material for sequencing was peripheral blood. These receptors were taken from a man between 65 and 79 years old with acute or convalescent COVID-19.

The chain combines TRBV18 with TRBJ1-1; 8 bases map to TRBD1. The V gene's germline CDR1 is KGHSH and CDR2 LQKENI. The CDR3 loop spans 15 amino acids. J was trimmed by 4 bases and V by 4 bases; bases with no gene match: 8. CDR3 region: CASSRAGGASTEAFF. CDR3 nucleotide sequence: TGTGCCAGCTCACGGGCAGGGGGCGCGTCCACTGAAGCTTTCTTT.

CDR3 coding DNA: TGTGCCAGCAGCCAAGGGTCACGGACTATAACTCAAGAGACCCAGTACTTC. Encoded protein: CASSQGSRTITQETQYF. V gene TRBV4-2 combines with J gene TRBJ2-5; D is perhaps TRBD2 (6 bases). Trimming pared 1 base from V and 2 bases from J, leaving 17 bases between. The CDR3 contains 17 residues. Germline lookup yields CDR1 LGHNA and CDR2 YNFKEQ.

The V and J genes are TRBV19 and TRBJ1-2; TRBD1 matches 7 bases. CDR1 is LNHDA and CDR2 is SQIVND in the germline V gene (reference sequence). J was trimmed by 5 bases and V by 5 bases; bases with no gene match: 5. This CDR3 contains 13 residues. The chain's CDR3 is CASSPGQRYGYTF. The CDR3 region has the DNA TGTGCCAGTAGTCCGGGACAGAGGTATGGCTACACCTTC.

This rearrangement joins TRBV18 to TRBJ1-1; 7 bases agree with TRBD1. Germline CDR1 is KGHSH and CDR2 is LQKENI. The CDR3 covers 14 residues. V lost 1 base to trimming and J lost 5 bases; unmatched junction nucleotides: 4. For the CDR3, the DNA is TGTGCCAGCTCACCACGGACAGGAGAAACTGAAGCTTTCTTT. As protein: CASSPRTGETEAFF.

The chain couples TRBV5-4 to TRBJ2-3, with 9 bases lining up with TRBD2. This CDR3 has 16 residues. The J segment lost 2 bases and the V segment lost 0 bases, leaving 4 bases of the junction unmatched. CDR1 and CDR2 (germline): SGHNT, YYREEE (reference sequence). For the CDR3, the DNA is TGTGCCAGCAGCTTGGGTAGCGGGAGAGTCACAGATACGCAGTATTTT. Translated, it gives CASSLGSGRVTDTQYF.

V is TRBV5-4 and J is TRBJ2-7, with a weak D call TRBD2 (5 bases). Germline V gene data show CDR1 as SGHNT and CDR2 as YYREEE (reference sequence). Trimming pared 3 bases from V and 4 bases from J, leaving 8 bases between. The CDR3 is made up of 12 amino acids. CDR3 sequence reads: CASSSPGYEQYF. The CDR3 DNA sequence: TGTGCCAGCAGCTCACCGGGGTACGAGCAGTACTTC.

The chain links TRBV7-9 to TRBJ1-4; TRBD1 might be the D (6 bases). V was cut by 1 base and J by 5 bases, with 11 bases left in between. The CDR3 sequence is 15 residues long. CDR1 and CDR2 from the germline V gene are SEHNR and FQNEAQ (reference sequence). The CDR3 DNA follows: TGTGCCAGCAGCTTAGGGACAGCGGGAAATGAAAAACTGTTTTTT. This encodes CASSLGTAGNEKLFF.

V is TRBV6-5 and J is TRBJ1-1; D is perhaps TRBD1 (5 bases). CDR3 length: 12 residues. V dropped 4 bases and J dropped 10 bases, with 13 bases sitting between them. The V gene's germline CDR1 is MNHEY and CDR2 SVGAGI. CDR3 sequence: CASSSGGLGAFF. The DNA for the CDR3 is TGTGCCAGCAGTTCGGGGGGGTTAGGAGCTTTCTTT.